Given below is one T cell receptor beta chain in context. This clonotype was detected only a few times. Its antigen is currently not known. No clone much larger than this one lies a single base away; base qualities are absent. The junction shows trimming of 2 bases on V and 7 bases on J, plus 15 bases between the germline ends. The cysteine opens and the phenylalanine closes a CDR3 of 15 amino acids. The kept DNA is CDR3 alone, 45 bases in frame from the first base. Taken from the germline V gene, the CDR1 and CDR2 loops are SGDLS and YYNGEE. The sample originates from a study of T cells in Graves' hyperthyroidism and ophthalmopathy (dated by TCRdb to between 2018 and 2020). Looking at the study overall: Peripheral blood samples were taken at the time of initial diagnosis, prior to any treatment. A discovery cohort of approximately 97 patients, roughly 45 with Graves' ophthalmopathy and about 58 with stable Graves' hyperthyroidism, was used to find distinguishing TCR V-J signatures. TCR Vbeta CDR3 sequencing of 135 peripheral blood samples (43 ophthalmopathy, 75 or so hyperthyroidism and around 17 progressor patients) is reported in the paper. After blood sampling, hyperthyroidism patients were treated with methimazole at a starting dose of 30 mg daily, and ophthalmopathy patients were treated with high-dose intravenous methylprednisolone. An independent validation cohort of some 18 hyperthyroidism patients and 17 patients who later progressed to ophthalmopathy tested prospective prediction of ophthalmopathy. The 75 to 100 discovery patients were randomly split 7:3 into training and test sets. In addition, the study compared T-cell repertoires in thyroid tissue and in blood from six Graves' hyperthyroidism patients. The paper's findings and limits, for the study overall: In validation, the model predicted progression to ophthalmopathy with roughly 66% sensitivity and approximately 72% specificity, a median of around six months before onset. In cross-validation, a model built on a 13 V-J signature told ophthalmopathy apart from stable hyperthyroidism with less than 90% sensitivity and around 84% specificity, and in testing the same model reached 80%/75%. Most expanded thyroid clonotypes (frequency above 0.001) were also detected in blood, a finding suggesting that blood repertoires may reflect thyroid immune responses. No statistical method was used to fix the sample size in advance, and group allocation was not hidden from the investigators.

In the ophthalmopathy patients, disease was moderately to severely active, with a Clinical Activity Score of 3 or more, a NOSPECS grade of 4 or more, and a duration of less than 3 months. Exclusion was applied to patients with uncontrolled infections, other autoimmune diseases, pregnancy or lactation. Diagnoses were based on clinical symptoms, serum thyroxine and TRAb, thyroid ultrasound and orbital computed tomography. Ficoll-Paque density gradient centrifugation was used to isolate PBMCs from about 10 ml of fresh peripheral blood. Total RNA was extracted using Trizol reagent, and RNA quality was assessed on an Agilent 2100 Bioanalyzer. The TCR beta CDR3 regions were amplified from RNA transcripts. The TCR CDR3 was subjected to a first round of RT-PCR using the HTBI primer set and the Qiagen OneStep RT-PCR kit. A second multiplex PCR round built the libraries, followed by size selection and purification. Paired-end sequencing of the libraries was performed with 100 bp reads on an Illumina HiSeq2000. Per the authors' processing: SOAPnuke was used to process the raw data, with reads discarded if the reads contained adapters or uncalled bases, had a mean Phred below 15, or lacked an exact constant-primer or identifier match. High-quality paired reads were merged using COPE v1.2.5, and each unique nucleotide sequence was defined as a clonotype. Clonotypes were aligned to IMGT TRBV, TRBD and TRBJ reference segments using MiTCR v1.1. The analysis was restricted to V-J combinations with a frequency above 0.0001, which together covered about 99% of the repertoires. A TCS score was defined as the ratio between F50 (clonal expansion) and ExV (chaos), using BLOSUM62-based TCRdist between CDR3 peptides within each V-J. Welch's t-statistics and random forest reduced several hundred V-J features to 10 to 15, which were used in a naive Bayes classifier (R e1071). TCRdb redid the processing of the public reads, applying fastp at Q25 and MiXCR, and retained in-frame beta chains. For every CDR3 protein sequence, its rows merge into one entry that carries the most common genes and DNA. TCRdb, not the original authors, processed these V and J calls. This sample holds approximately 400,000 distinct CDR3 sequences; about 14% were observed only once. Of the sample, 15% to 20% falls within the top ten clones.

The sequenced material came from blood. This chain is built from TRBV9 and TRBJ1-4; tentative D gene TRBD1, with 5 bases matching. The sequence was obtained from a woman in her twenties or thirties with Graves' ophthalmopathy. The nucleotide sequence is TGTGCCAGCAGCGTGGGTGAAGGAGGGGCTGAAAAACTGTTTTTT. It encodes CASSVGEGGAEKLFF.